This T cell receptor beta chain derives from a study of cytomegalovirus exposure and HLA in healthy donors (dated by TCRdb to about 2017). At the level of the whole study: According to a later analysis, the 120 or so validation repertoires were produced on the same platform as the roughly 720 repertoires of the first cohort. To predict cytomegalovirus infection status, the study brought together high-throughput TCR immunosequencing, statistical association of individual TCRs with disease status, and machine learning. The study aimed to test whether cataloging public T cell receptors could reveal signatures of past pathogen exposure. In addition to the first cohort of several hundred subjects, a separate validation cohort of around 110 different subjects was used.

This clone was observed a single time. The specificity of this receptor is unknown. Base qualities are not provided; no much larger clone lies one nucleotide away. CDR1 and CDR2 (SGDLS, YYNGEE) derive from the germline V gene. The CDR3 runs 14 amino acids, cysteine and phenylalanine included. The only DNA kept is the CDR3, 42 bases in frame from the first base. Relative to germline, V is 4 bases shorter and J is 8 bases shorter, with 16 bases between their ends. The donors belonged to the validation cohort of under 150 subjects, which was separate from the roughly 700-subject first cohort. The receptor library was made with the immunoSEQ multiplex PCR assay. The authors' analysis ran thus. A statistical classification framework was developed to diagnose cytomegalovirus status using the catalog of TCR beta chain sequences. The immuneACCESS repertoire file appears here via TCRdb, limited to in-frame rearrangements. These files lack a portion of the clones; in checked studies, under half of the deficit traces to unresolved V genes, and the cause of the others is not known. That table supplies the V and J calls and clone size; D and trimming were determined from the DNA. The table for this sample lists around 150,000 clones; approximately 81% of them were counted only once. The leading ten clones occupy 10% of the sample.

Here is what the overall study found, with its caveats: According to the authors, the approach could potentially be generalized to other disease states and immunological phenotypes. A later analysis lacked HLA typing for the validation cohort, so it scored co-occurrence in that cohort across all 120 or so repertoires. Across donors, most TCR sequences were observed very rarely, whereas some public TCRs were present in many individuals. Of the cluster scores, 85% to 95% were above 0 in a later analysis, which found that TCRs clustered in the first cohort also tended to co-occur in the approximately 130 validation repertoires. A few of the identified cytomegalovirus-associated TCR beta chains were confirmed in vitro to be specific for cytomegalovirus antigens. A total of fewer than 200 TCR beta chains were listed by the study as associated with cytomegalovirus. In both the original and validation cohorts, the classifier was reported to diagnose cytomegalovirus status with high specificity and sensitivity.

This clonotype was sampled from a man aged 25-40 years in good health and CMV-seropositive. Sequenced: PBMCs. The sequence links TRBV9 to TRBJ2-1; D gene: possibly TRBD2, on 6 matching bases. CDR3 protein: CASSRPGGNDEQFF. At the DNA level, the sequence is TGTGCCAGCAGCCGCCCTGGGGGGAATGATGAGCAGTTCTTC.